This T cell receptor (beta chain) is drawn from a study of T cell responses to AZD1222 COVID-19 vaccine. Findings and caveats of the study: The donor group comprised mostly white British people and more females; the analysis possibly underestimated clonal diversity. Two AZD1222 doses significantly raised spike-specific TCR breadth and depth over controls.

CDR1 is MDHEN and CDR2 is SYDVKM in the germline V gene. Trimming stripped 7 bases from V and 4 bases from J, with 13 bases between. The CDR3 is 13 amino acids. This table comes from immunoSEQ multiplex PCR, and its TCRdb copy is limited to in-frame clones, with some not included. Of 180,000 or so clones listed, around 94% are singletons. To note about this clone: The antigen is unknown.

The receptor was derived from an adult in good health. Specimen: peripheral blood, collected on day 0 of AZD1222 vaccination. V gene TRBV28 combines with J gene TRBJ1-1; D is uncertain. The CDR3 DNA sequence: TGTGCCAGCACGGTAGGTGAGATCACTGAAGCTTTCTTT. Its translation is CASTVGEITEAFF.